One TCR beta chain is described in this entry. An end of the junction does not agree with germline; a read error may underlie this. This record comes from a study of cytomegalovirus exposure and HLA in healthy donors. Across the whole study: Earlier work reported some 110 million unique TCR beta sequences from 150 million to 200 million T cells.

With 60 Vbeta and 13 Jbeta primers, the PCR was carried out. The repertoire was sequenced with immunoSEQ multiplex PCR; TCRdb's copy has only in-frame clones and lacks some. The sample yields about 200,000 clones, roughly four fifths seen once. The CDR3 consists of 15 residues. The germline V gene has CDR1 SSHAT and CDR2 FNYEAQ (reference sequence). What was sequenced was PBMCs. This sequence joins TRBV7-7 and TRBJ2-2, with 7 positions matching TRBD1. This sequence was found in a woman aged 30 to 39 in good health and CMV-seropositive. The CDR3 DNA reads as TGTGCTAGCAGCCGAGGACAGGTTAACACCGGGGAGCTGTTTTTT. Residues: CASSRGQVNTGELFF. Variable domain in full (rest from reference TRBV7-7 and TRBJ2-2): GAGVSQSPRYKVTKRGQDVTLRCDPISSHATLYWYQQALGQGPEFLTYFNYEAQPDKSGLPSDRFSAERPEGSISTLTIQRTEQRDSAMYRCASSRGQVNTGELFFGEGSRLTVL.